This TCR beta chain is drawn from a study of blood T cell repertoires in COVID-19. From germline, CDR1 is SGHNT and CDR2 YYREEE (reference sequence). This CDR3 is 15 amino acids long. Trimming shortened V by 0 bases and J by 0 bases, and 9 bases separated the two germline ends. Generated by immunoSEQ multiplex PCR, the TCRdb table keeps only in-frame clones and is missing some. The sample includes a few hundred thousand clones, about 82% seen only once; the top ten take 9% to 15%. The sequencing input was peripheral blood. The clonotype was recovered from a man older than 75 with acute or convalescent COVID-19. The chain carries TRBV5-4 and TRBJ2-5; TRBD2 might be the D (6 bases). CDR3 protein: CASSLAGTYQETQYF. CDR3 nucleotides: TGTGCCAGCAGCTTGGCCGGGACTTACCAAGAGACCCAGTACTTC.